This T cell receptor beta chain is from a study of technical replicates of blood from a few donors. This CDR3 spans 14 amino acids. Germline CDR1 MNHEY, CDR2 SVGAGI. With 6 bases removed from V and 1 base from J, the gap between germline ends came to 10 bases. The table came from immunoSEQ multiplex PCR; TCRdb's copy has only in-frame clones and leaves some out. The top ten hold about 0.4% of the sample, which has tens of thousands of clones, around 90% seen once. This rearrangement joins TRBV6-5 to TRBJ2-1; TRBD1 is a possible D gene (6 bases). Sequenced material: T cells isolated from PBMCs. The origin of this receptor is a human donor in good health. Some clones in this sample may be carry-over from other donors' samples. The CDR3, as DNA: TGTGCCAGCAGAGGTCAGGGGTCCTACAATGAGCAGTTCTTC. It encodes CASRGQGSYNEQFF.